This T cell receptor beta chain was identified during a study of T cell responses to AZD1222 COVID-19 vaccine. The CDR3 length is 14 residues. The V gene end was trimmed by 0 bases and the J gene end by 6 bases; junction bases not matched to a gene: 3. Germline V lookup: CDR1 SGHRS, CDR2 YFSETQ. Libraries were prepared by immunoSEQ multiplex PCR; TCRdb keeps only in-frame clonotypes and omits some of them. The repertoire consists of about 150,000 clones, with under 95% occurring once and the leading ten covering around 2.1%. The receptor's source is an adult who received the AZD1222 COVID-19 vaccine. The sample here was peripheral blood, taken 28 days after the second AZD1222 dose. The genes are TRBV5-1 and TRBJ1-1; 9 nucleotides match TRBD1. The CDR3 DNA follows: TGCGCCAGCAGCTTGGGGGACAGGGCCCCTGAAGCTTTCTTT. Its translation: CASSLGDRAPEAFF.